The present T cell receptor beta chain was sequenced within a study of breast tumors, draining lymph nodes, adjacent tissues. Overall study results and limits: Tumors had less TCR diversity than lymph nodes, more than nontumor tissue. Findings are consistent with lymph node origin and intratumoral expansion of most tumor T cells.

Axillary draining lymph nodes of breast cancer patients supplied the node samples. The ends were cut back, 2 bases at V and 5 bases at J, with 6 bases in the middle. This CDR3 is 12 amino acids long. This clonotype was detected ten times or more. Its antigen is unidentified. From the multiplex PCR reads, TCRdb called clonotypes with MiXCR, one entry per CDR3 protein. The data contain some 85,000 distinct CDR3 sequences, over 25% of them singletons. This TCR was sampled from a female donor with breast cancer. Some clones in this sample may be carry-over from other donors' samples. The sequencing sample was made of axillary lymph node tissue. The chain links TRBV12-3 or TRBV12-4 to TRBJ2-5; D remains ambiguous. DNA of the CDR3: TGTGCCAGCAGTTTAATTGGGGAGACCCAGTACTTC. This translates into CASSLIGETQYF.